The T cell receptor beta chain under discussion was sequenced for a study of T cells in Graves' hyperthyroidism and ophthalmopathy (dated 2019 in TCRdb). Background for the entire study: Peripheral blood was sampled at the time of initial diagnosis, prior to any treatment. TCR V-J signatures able to tell the groups apart were searched for in a discovery cohort of 90 to 100 patients, of whom over 40 had Graves' ophthalmopathy and some 60 had stable Graves' hyperthyroidism. Whether ophthalmopathy could be predicted prospectively was tested in an independent validation cohort made up of fewer than 20 hyperthyroidism patients plus 17 patients who later progressed to ophthalmopathy. The roughly 100 discovery patients were randomly split 7:3 into training and test sets. In addition, the study compared T-cell repertoires in thyroid tissue and in blood from 6 or 7 Graves' hyperthyroidism patients. After blood sampling, hyperthyroidism patients were treated with methimazole at a starting dose of 30 mg daily, and ophthalmopathy patients were treated with high-dose intravenous methylprednisolone. TCR Vbeta CDR3 sequencing of 130 to 150 peripheral blood samples (43 ophthalmopathy, roughly 74 hyperthyroidism and some 17 progressor patients) is reported in the paper. The paper's findings and limits, for the study overall: No statistical method was used to fix the sample size in advance, and group allocation was not hidden from the investigators. Ophthalmopathy was separated from stable hyperthyroidism by a 13 V-J signature model, with around 90% sensitivity and roughly 84% specificity obtained in cross-validation and 80%/75% obtained in testing. Most expanded thyroid clonotypes (frequency above 0.001) were also detected in blood, suggesting blood repertoires may reflect thyroid immune responses. In validation, the model predicted progression to ophthalmopathy a median of around 6.5 months before onset, with about 71% sensitivity and roughly 73% specificity.

Hyperthyroidism patients were newly diagnosed, had a disease duration of under 2 months, and were aged 18 to 65 years. Any patient with an uncontrolled infection, another autoimmune disease, pregnancy or lactation was excluded. Diagnoses relied on clinical symptoms, serum thyroxine and TRAb, thyroid ultrasound and orbital computed tomography. Blood from progressor patients was drawn when they were first diagnosed with hyperthyroidism, before any ophthalmopathy symptoms appeared. PBMCs were isolated from about 10 ml of fresh peripheral blood by Ficoll-Paque density gradient centrifugation. Progressor patients were initially diagnosed with Graves' hyperthyroidism and developed ophthalmopathy during follow-up. Total RNA was extracted with Trizol reagent, and quality was checked on an Agilent 2100 Bioanalyzer. Amplification of TCR beta CDR3 regions was carried out from RNA transcripts. The TCR CDR3 was subjected to a first round of RT-PCR using the HTBI primer set and the Qiagen OneStep RT-PCR kit. A second multiplex PCR round built the libraries, followed by size selection and purification. Sequencing of the libraries was done on an Illumina HiSeq2000 using paired-end 100 bp reads. For the original study's pipeline: SOAPnuke was used to process the raw data, removing reads that contained adapters or uncalled bases, had a mean Phred below 15, or lacked an exact match to the constant primer or identifier. High-quality paired reads were merged using COPE v1.2.5, and each unique nucleotide sequence was defined as a clonotype. Clonotypes were aligned to IMGT TRBV, TRBD and TRBJ reference segments using MiTCR v1.1. The analysis included only V-J combinations with a frequency above 0.0001, which together covered 99% to 99.2% of the repertoires. A TCS score was defined as the ratio between F50 (clonal expansion) and ExV (chaos), using BLOSUM62-based TCRdist between CDR3 peptides within each V-J. Welch's t-statistics and random forest reduced roughly 540 V-J features to 10 to 15, which were used in a naive Bayes classifier (R e1071). Clones were called with MiXCR by TCRdb after fastp trimmed the public reads at Q25, and only in-frame beta chains were retained. Every CDR3 protein is listed once, alongside the most common genes and DNA of its rows. The V and J calls come from TCRdb's annotation, not from the publication. In all, the sample holds about 380,000 distinct CDR3 sequences, and roughly 12% of those were seen once. The top ten hold 20% of the sample.

V is pared back by 7 bases and J by 2 bases, with 11 bases lying between the germline termini. Including cysteine and phenylalanine, the CDR3 has 13 amino acids. The CDR3 DNA has 39 bases and is translated from base 1. As to this clonotype: This clone's antigen is unknown. Base qualities are missing; no much larger clone stands one base away.

The source is a man aged 30 to 45 with Graves' hyperthyroidism that later progressed to Graves' ophthalmopathy. Sequenced material: blood. The sequence is built from TRBV12-3 or TRBV12-4 and TRBJ2-5; the D segment cannot be called with confidence. The DNA sequence is TGTGCCAGCACCTTAGGTACGCAAGAGACCCAGTACTTC. This translates into CASTLGTQETQYF.